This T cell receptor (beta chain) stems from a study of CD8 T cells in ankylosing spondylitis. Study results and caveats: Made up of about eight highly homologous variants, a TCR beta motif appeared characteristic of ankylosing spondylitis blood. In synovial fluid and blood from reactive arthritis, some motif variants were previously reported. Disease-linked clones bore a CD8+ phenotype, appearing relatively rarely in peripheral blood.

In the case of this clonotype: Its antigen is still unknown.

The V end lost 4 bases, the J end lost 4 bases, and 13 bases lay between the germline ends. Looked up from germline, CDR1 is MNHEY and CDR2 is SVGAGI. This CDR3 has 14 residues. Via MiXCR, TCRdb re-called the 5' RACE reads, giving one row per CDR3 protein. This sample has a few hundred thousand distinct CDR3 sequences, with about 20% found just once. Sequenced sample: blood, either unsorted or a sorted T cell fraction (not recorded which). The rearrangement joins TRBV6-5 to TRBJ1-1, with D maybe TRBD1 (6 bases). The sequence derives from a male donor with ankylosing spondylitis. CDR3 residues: CASSSNRDTTEAFF. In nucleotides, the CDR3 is TGTGCCAGCAGTTCGAACCGGGACACCACTGAAGCTTTCTTT.